The 20 T cell receptor beta chains listed next were all sequenced from one sample in a study of early T cells in non-severe SARS-CoV-2 infection. TCRdb used MiXCR to reprocess the 5' RACE reads, holding one entry per CDR3 protein. The profile covers 70,000 or so distinct CDR3 sequences, with about 9.5% appearing a single time and 6% to 8.5% taken by the ten largest. Here the sequenced sample was whole blood, taken at baseline. The receptors stem from an adult who was a healthcare worker with PCR-confirmed SARS-CoV-2 infection or an uninfected control (not recorded which).

This clonotype was recorded many times. The V call is TRBV24-1, the J call TRBJ2-2, with unresolved D. The CDR3 totals 13 residues. Trimming stripped 5 bases from V and 1 base from J, with 4 bases between. Germline CDR1 reads KGHDR; CDR2 reads SFDVKD. The DNA of the CDR3 is TGTGCCACCAGTGCGCGGAACACCGGGGAGCTGTTTTTT. Its translation is CATSARNTGELFF.

The gene calls are TRBV5-1 and TRBJ1-6, with D possibly TRBD1 on 5 matching bases. The CDR3 covers 14 residues. V gave up 4 bases and J gave up 9 bases, with 14 bases separating them. Per the germline V gene, CDR1 is SGHRS and CDR2 is YFSETQ. The CDR3, as DNA: TGCGCCAGCAGCCCACGGGACTCGAGTTCACCCCTCCACTTT. Protein sequence: CASSPRDSSSPLHF.

The gene calls are TRBV18 and TRBJ1-2, with a possible D match to TRBD1 (5 bases). Between the trimmed V and J ends, which lost 4 bases and 6 bases, there was a span of 12 bases. Germline V gives CDR1 KGHSH, CDR2 LQKENI. This CDR3 is 13 amino acids long. In DNA, the CDR3 is TGTGCCAGCTCACTCTCAAGGGACGATGGCTACACCTTC. This gives the protein CASSLSRDDGYTF.

This chain links TRBV6-2 or TRBV6-3 with TRBJ2-2; D call uncertain. V shed 6 bases and J shed 0 bases, with 8 bases lying between them. The CDR3 covers 14 residues. Germline values: CDR1 MNHEY, CDR2 SVGEGT. This chain's CDR3 is CASRGYTNTGELFF. CDR3 DNA sequence: TGTGCCAGCAGAGGATATACGAACACCGGGGAGCTGTTTTTT.

V is TRBV10-2 and J is TRBJ1-2, with 7 nucleotides matching TRBD1. The CDR3 is made up of 15 amino acids. With V trimmed by 0 bases and J by 2 bases, 3 bases remained unmatched. CDR1 and CDR2 from the germline V gene are WSHSY and SAAADI. The CDR3 DNA sequence: TGCGCCAGCAGTGAGTCCGGCAGGGGGAACTATGGCTACACCTTC. It is translated as CASSESGRGNYGYTF.

This clonotype has a handful of counts. V gene TRBV6-5 combines with J gene TRBJ1-6; 7 nucleotides align to TRBD1. Trimming removed 0 bases from V and 8 bases from J; junction bases left unmatched: 7. The CDR3 sequence is 16 residues long. Germline V gene data show CDR1 as MNHEY and CDR2 as SVGAGI. CDR3 bases: TGTGCCAGCAGTTACTCTAGGCGACAGGGAGATTCACCCCTCCACTTT. Residues: CASSYSRRQGDSPLHF.

This clonotype was counted at least ten times. The CDR3 region is CASSFPGLYNEQFF. The CDR3 DNA sequence: TGTGCCAGCAGTTTTCCAGGCCTGTACAATGAGCAGTTCTTC. The J gene is TRBJ2-1, the V gene TRBV12-3 or TRBV12-4; no clear D gene. The length of the CDR3 is 14 residues. V dropped 3 bases and J dropped 4 bases, with 10 bases sitting between them.

This rearrangement joins TRBV6-6 to TRBJ1-6; D might be TRBD1 (6 bases). Germline V gene lookup returns CDR1 MNHNY and CDR2 SVGAGI (reference sequence). Between the trimmed V and J ends, which lost 6 bases and 7 bases, there was a span of 10 bases. The CDR3 has 13 residues. DNA of the CDR3: TGTGCCAGCAGACCAGGGGAGAATTCACCCCTCCACTTT. Translating it yields CASRPGENSPLHF.

J is TRBJ1-1 and V is TRBV20-1, with D tentatively TRBD1 (5 bases). The CDR3 consists of 13 residues. The germline V gene encodes CDR1 DFQATT and CDR2 SNEGSKA (reference sequence). V dropped 3 bases and J dropped 0 bases, with 8 bases sitting between them. The CDR3 loop is CSASNRLNTEAFF. Written as DNA, the CDR3 is TGCAGTGCTAGTAACAGGCTGAACACTGAAGCTTTCTTT.

This clonotype is classed as medium-sized. This chain links TRBV7-2 with TRBJ2-7, with 11 bases identical to TRBD1. This CDR3 spans 14 amino acids. V trimming: 5 bases; J trimming: 5 bases; junction bases outside the gene matches: 5. Germline V gene lookup returns CDR1 SGHTA and CDR2 FQGNSA. Written as DNA, the CDR3 is TGTGCCAGCAGCCTCGGACAGGGGGCCCACGAGCAGTACTTC. Protein product: CASSLGQGAHEQYF. The entire variable domain, with the rest obtained from reference TRBV7-2 and TRBJ2-7, is as follows: GAGVSQSPSNKVTEKGKDVELRCDPISGHTALYWYRQSLGQGLEFLIYFQGNSAPDKSGLPSDRFSAERTGGSVSTLTIQRTQQEDSAVYLCASSLGQGAHEQYFGPGTRLTVT.

The CDR3: CASSPGHRYEQYF. As DNA, the CDR3 is TGTGCCAGCTCCCCGGGACATCGCTACGAGCAGTACTTC. V is TRBV12-3 or TRBV12-4 and J is TRBJ2-7; TRBD1 might be the D (6 bases). CDR3 length: 13 residues. Trimming removed 8 bases from V and 3 bases from J, with 14 bases in between.

The chain has TRBV9 and TRBJ2-3, with TRBD2 matching 10 bases. The germline V gene has CDR1 SGDLS and CDR2 YYNGEE. The V segment lost 4 bases and the J segment 4 bases; nucleotides outside the gene matches: 9. The CDR3 is 16 amino acids. CDR3 coding DNA: TGTGCCAGCAGCATCGCAGCGGGGGGGCCCCCAGATACGCAGTATTTT. Its protein product is CASSIAAGGPPDTQYF. Combining the CDR3 with reference TRBV9 and TRBJ2-3 gives the whole variable domain DSGVTQTPKHLITATGQRVTLRCSPRSGDLSVYWYQQSLDQGLQFLIQYYNGEERAKGNILERFSAQQFPDLHSELNLSSLELGDSALYFCASSIAAGGPPDTQYFGPGTRLTVL.

This clonotype was found many times. The germline gene is not matched at one end of the junction; a read error may be the cause. CDR3 sequence (DNA): TGCAGTGCCAGAGGCGGCGGGAGCTCCTACAATGAGCAGTTCTTC. Residues: CSARGGGSSYNEQFF. The chain uses TRBV20-1 and TRBJ2-1; 7 positions match TRBD2. Looked up from germline, CDR1 is DFQATT and CDR2 is SNEGSKA (reference sequence). The CDR3 is 15 amino acids.

This clonotype was seen more than once but under ten times. This chain uses TRBV7-9 with TRBJ1-2; possibly TRBD1 for D (5 bases). V was cut by 2 bases and J by 0 bases, with 16 bases left in between. CDR3 length: 17 amino acids. Germline loops: CDR1 SEHNR, CDR2 FQNEAQ (reference sequence). Written as DNA, the CDR3 is TGTGCCAGCAGCTTATCATACAGTCGAGGGGCTAACTATGGCTACACCTTC. This gives the protein CASSLSYSRGANYGYTF.

This sequence joins TRBV7-2 and TRBJ2-7; no reliable D call. The CDR3 has 13 amino acids. Trimming removed 3 bases at V and 2 bases at J, with 8 bases between. Germline loops: CDR1 SGHTA, CDR2 FQGNSA. The CDR3 is CASSLAFTYEQYF. DNA for the CDR3: TGTGCCAGCAGCTTGGCATTCACCTACGAGCAGTACTTC.

This clonotype appeared a few times. CDR3 amino acids: CASSMGTGVTDTQYF. The CDR3 bases are TGTGCCAGCAGCATGGGGACAGGGGTCACAGATACGCAGTATTTT. The gene calls are TRBV7-3 and TRBJ2-3; 10 bases fit TRBD1. This CDR3 comprises 15 residues. The V segment lost 5 bases and the J segment 2 bases; nucleotides outside the gene matches: 4. Per the germline V gene, CDR1 is SGHTA and CDR2 is FQGTGA.

This chain joins TRBV7-2 and TRBJ1-6; D gene uncertain. V was shortened by 1 base and J by 0 bases, with 4 bases between the two germline ends. Germline V gene lookup returns CDR1 SGHTA and CDR2 FQGNSA. The CDR3 extends over 15 amino acids. The CDR3 nucleotides are TGTGCCAGCAGCTTAGTTAGCTCCTATAATTCACCCCTCCACTTT. It codes for CASSLVSSYNSPLHF.

This clonotype was observed a few times. The chain joins TRBV2 to TRBJ2-7; 7 positions match TRBD1. This CDR3 region has 14 residues. V shed 2 bases, J shed 13 bases, and the junction held 14 bases outside the gene matches. Germline CDR1 and CDR2: SNHLY and FYNNEI. The CDR3 loop is CASSELETGRFGYF. The CDR3, as DNA: TGTGCCAGCAGTGAACTTGAGACAGGGCGTTTTGGTTACTTC.

The J gene is TRBJ2-7, the V gene TRBV29-1, with a weak D call TRBD1 (6 bases). V was clipped by 5 bases and J by 3 bases, with 14 bases between them. This CDR3 contains 13 residues. Germline values: CDR1 SQVTM, CDR2 ANQGSEA. The CDR3 reads CSVLAGAGYEQYF. Here the CDR3 DNA reads TGCAGCGTTTTGGCAGGGGCTGGCTACGAGCAGTACTTC.

CDR3 loop: CASSLAVPGTVSDTQYF. Here the CDR3 DNA reads TGTGCCAGCAGCTTAGCCGTACCAGGGACAGTATCAGATACGCAGTATTTT. This sequence joins TRBV11-3 and TRBJ2-3, with 7 positions matching TRBD1. Germline CDR1 and CDR2: SGHNT and YENEEA. The CDR3 has 17 amino acids. After removal of 1 base from V and 4 bases from J, the junction contained 11 bases not matched to a gene.